The 6 T cell receptor beta chains in this list originate from one sample, sequenced in a study of T cell repertoires in cytomegalovirus infection. Each CDR3 protein gets one entry after TCRdb re-called the reads with MiXCR. The data contain a few hundred thousand distinct CDR3 sequences, roughly 43% of them seen just once; the ten biggest clones take up 48%. For these TCRs, the target antigens are not known. The sequencing used cultured PBMCs, collected from culture after CMV antigen stimulation. These receptors were taken from a human donor in good health (CMV status not recorded). Some clones in this sample may be carry-over from other donors' samples.

This clonotype was observed a few times. The CDR3 sequence: CASSFQVNTEAFF. The DNA of the CDR3 is TGTGCCAGCAGTTTCCAGGTAAACACTGAAGCTTTCTTT. The chain employs TRBV27 and TRBJ1-1; no clear D. This CDR3 spans 13 amino acids. Trimming removed 3 bases from V and 2 bases from J, with 7 bases in between. CDR1 is MNHEY, CDR2 SMNVEV, per germline (reference sequence).

J is TRBJ2-1 and V is TRBV5-6, with D maybe TRBD1 (6 bases). V lost 6 bases, J lost 0 bases, and 13 bases lay in between. Per germline, CDR1 SGHDT and CDR2 YYEEEE. The CDR3 length is 15 residues. The CDR3 nucleotides are TGTGCCAGCATCAATGGACAGAGCTCCTACAATGAGCAGTTCTTC. It specifies CASINGQSSYNEQFF.

CDR3 amino acids: CASSDYRGSSGNTIYF. The CDR3 coding sequence is TGTGCCAGCAGCGATTATCGGGGGAGCTCTGGAAACACCATATATTTT. The rearrangement uses TRBV7-6 and TRBJ1-3; possible D gene TRBD1, 5 bases. This CDR3 spans 16 amino acids. V lost 5 bases and J 0 bases, leaving 14 bases between the germline ends. Germline lookup yields CDR1 SGHVS and CDR2 FNYEAQ. Based on the CDR3 plus reference TRBV7-6 and TRBJ1-3, the full variable domain is GAGVSQSPRYKVTKRGQDVALRCDPISGHVSLYWYRQALGQGPEFLTYFNYEAQQDKSGLPNDRFSAERPEGSISTLTIQRTEQRDSAMYRCASSDYRGSSGNTIYFGEGSWLTVV.

This clonotype was recorded a few times. The chain joins TRBV7-6 to TRBJ2-2; TRBD1 aligns across 7 bases. The V gene end was trimmed by 3 bases and the J gene end by 4 bases; junction bases not matched to a gene: 11. Germline loops: CDR1 SGHVS, CDR2 FNYEAQ. This CDR3 has 17 residues. For the CDR3, the DNA is TGTGCCAGCAGCTTCGCGCCTCCGACAGGGTCCACCGGGGAGCTGTTTTTT. This codes for CASSFAPPTGSTGELFF.

V usage is TRBV7-2 and J usage is TRBJ1-4, with D perhaps TRBD1 (6 bases). The V gene lost 3 bases and the J gene lost 5 bases, with 13 bases spanning the gap. Germline V gives CDR1 SGHTA, CDR2 FQGNSA. The CDR3 has 15 amino acids. The CDR3 region is CASSLSGTQNEKLFF. The CDR3 nucleotides read TGTGCCAGCAGCTTGTCCGGGACACAGAATGAAAAACTGTTTTTT.

This clonotype showed up just a few times. The chain has TRBV13 and TRBJ2-1; 8 bases align to TRBD2. The ends lost 4 bases at V and 7 bases at J; junction bases unmatched: 12. The V gene's germline CDR1 is PRHDT and CDR2 FYEKMQ (reference sequence). This CDR3 comprises 16 residues. As DNA, the CDR3 is TGTGCCAGCAGCTCGACGGGAGGGGGGGGCCGGAATGAGCAGTTCTTC. Translated, it gives CASSSTGGGGRNEQFF.